This T cell receptor (beta chain) is from a study of blood T cell repertoires in COVID-19. The data were produced by immunoSEQ multiplex PCR, yet TCRdb's version contains in-frame clones alone and is incomplete. The sample holds some 270,000 clones, about 89% seen once. Trimming removed 5 bases from V and 4 bases from J, with 7 bases in between. In germline, CDR1 is LNHDA, CDR2 SQIVND (reference sequence). CDR3 size: 12 residues. This TCR derives from a woman aged 60-70 years who had recovered from COVID-19. The chain couples TRBV19 to TRBJ2-3; D is uncertain. Sequencing used peripheral blood. This CDR3 is CASSSSSDTQYF. CDR3 nucleotides: TGTGCCAGTAGTTCTTCCTCAGATACGCAGTATTTT.